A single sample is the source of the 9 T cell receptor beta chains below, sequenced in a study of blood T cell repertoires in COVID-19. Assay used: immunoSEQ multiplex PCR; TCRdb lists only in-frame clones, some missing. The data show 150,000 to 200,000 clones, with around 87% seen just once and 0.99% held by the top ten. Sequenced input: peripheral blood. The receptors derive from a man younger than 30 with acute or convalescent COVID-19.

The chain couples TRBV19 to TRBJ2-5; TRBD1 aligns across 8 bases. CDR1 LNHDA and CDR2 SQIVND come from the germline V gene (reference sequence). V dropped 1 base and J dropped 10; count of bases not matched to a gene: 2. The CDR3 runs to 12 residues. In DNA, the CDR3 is TGTGCCAGTAGTATAGGAGGGACAGGCCAGTACTTC. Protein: CASSIGGTGQYF.

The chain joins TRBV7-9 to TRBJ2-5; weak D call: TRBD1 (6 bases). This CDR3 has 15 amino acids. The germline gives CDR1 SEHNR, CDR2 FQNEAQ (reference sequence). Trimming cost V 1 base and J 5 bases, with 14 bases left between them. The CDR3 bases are TGTGCCAGCAGCTTAGGTTCAGGGGCGAAGGAGACCCAGTACTTC. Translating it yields CASSLGSGAKETQYF.

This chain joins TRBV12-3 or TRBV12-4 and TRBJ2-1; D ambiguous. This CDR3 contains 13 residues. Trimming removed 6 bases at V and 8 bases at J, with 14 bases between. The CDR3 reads CASSLNSNHEQFF. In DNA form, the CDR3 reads TGTGCCAGCAGCTTAAACAGCAACCATGAGCAGTTCTTC.

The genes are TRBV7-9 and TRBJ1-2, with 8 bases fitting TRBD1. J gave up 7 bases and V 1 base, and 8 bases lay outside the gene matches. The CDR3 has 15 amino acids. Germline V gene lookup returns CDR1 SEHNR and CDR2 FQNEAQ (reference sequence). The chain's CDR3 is CASSLEAGGRSGYTF. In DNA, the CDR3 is TGTGCCAGCAGCTTAGAGGCAGGGGGCCGATCTGGCTACACCTTC.

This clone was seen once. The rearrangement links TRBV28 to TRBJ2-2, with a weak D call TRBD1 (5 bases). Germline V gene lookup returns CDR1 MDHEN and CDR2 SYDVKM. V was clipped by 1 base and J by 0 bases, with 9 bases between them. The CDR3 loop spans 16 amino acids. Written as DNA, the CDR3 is TGTGCCAGCAGTTTATTCGCAGGGCCGAACACCGGGGAGCTGTTTTTT. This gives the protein CASSLFAGPNTGELFF.

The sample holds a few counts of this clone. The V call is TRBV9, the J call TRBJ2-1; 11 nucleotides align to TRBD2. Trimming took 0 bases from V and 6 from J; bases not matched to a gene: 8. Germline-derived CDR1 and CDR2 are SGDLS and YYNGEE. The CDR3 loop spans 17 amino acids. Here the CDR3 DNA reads TGTGCCAGCAGCGTAGCTACAGGGACTAGCGGATTCAATGAGCAGTTCTTC. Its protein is CASSVATGTSGFNEQFF. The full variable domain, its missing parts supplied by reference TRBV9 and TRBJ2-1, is DSGVTQTPKHLITATGQRVTLRCSPRSGDLSVYWYQQSLDQGLQFLIQYYNGEERAKGNILERFSAQQFPDLHSELNLSSLELGDSALYFCASSVATGTSGFNEQFFGPGTRLTVL.

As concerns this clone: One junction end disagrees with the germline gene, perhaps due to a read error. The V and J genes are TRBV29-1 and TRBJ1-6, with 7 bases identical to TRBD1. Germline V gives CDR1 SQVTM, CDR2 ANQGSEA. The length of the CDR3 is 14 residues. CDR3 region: CSVQEGAQNSPLHF. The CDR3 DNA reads TGCAGCGTTCAAGAGGGGGCGCAAAATTCACCCCTCCACTTT.

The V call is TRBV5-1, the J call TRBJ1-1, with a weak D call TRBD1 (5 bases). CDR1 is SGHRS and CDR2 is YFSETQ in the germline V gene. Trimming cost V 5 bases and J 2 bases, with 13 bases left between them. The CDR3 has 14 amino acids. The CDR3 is CASSGGGSNTEAFF. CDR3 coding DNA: TGCGCCAGCAGTGGGGGAGGGAGCAACACTGAAGCTTTCTTT.

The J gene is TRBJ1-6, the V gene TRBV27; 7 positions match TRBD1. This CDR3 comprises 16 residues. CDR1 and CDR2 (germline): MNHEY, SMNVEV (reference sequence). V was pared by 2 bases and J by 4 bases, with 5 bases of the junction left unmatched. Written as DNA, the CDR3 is TGTGCCAGCAGTTTAAGAGGGGGCTCATATAATTCACCCCTCCACTTT. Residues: CASSLRGGSYNSPLHF.